This T cell receptor beta chain was captured in a study of T cell responses to AZD1222 COVID-19 vaccine (dated by TCRdb to the early 2020s). Broadly, across the study: Because spike-specific TCR depth and breadth did not differ between the two schedules, AZD1222 recipients who got a second dose at roughly 4 weeks were pooled with those who got a second dose at roughly 12 weeks. TCR sequencing was performed for 230 to 250 trial participants, of whom around 200 were given two doses of AZD1222 and around 26 were given two doses of MenACWY control vaccine. Enrollment into the trials was organized by age into subgroups of 18-55, 56-69 and 70-plus years, and those subgroups contained roughly 140, 27 and 60 TCR-sequenced participants, respectively. Points the paper makes about the study in general: In the small 56-69-year group, the increase in depth fell short of significance, most likely because of low power. Participants were mostly white British, with more females than males. The authors suggested clonal diversity may have been underestimated. A significant rise in spike-specific TCR breadth and depth was observed after two AZD1222 doses relative to day 0 and relative to MenACWY recipients. Reportedly, close to half of the unique spike-specific TCRs recognized epitopes lying outside the regions that are mutated in the B.1.351 and B.1.1.7 variants. Only a handful of AZD1222 recipients were SARS-CoV-2 seropositive at baseline, limiting conclusions about previously exposed vaccinees. Because no day 14 peak-response samples were available, repertoires were characterized only after the peak T cell response. The whole spike protein was spanned by vaccine-associated CD4 TCRs, and dominant responses were seen in regions 160-218 and 743-854.

The CDR3 runs 14 amino acids, cysteine and phenylalanine included. CDR3 DNA is the only sequence kept; it has 42 bases, read in frame from the first base. Sequences SGHNT (CDR1) and YYREEE (CDR2) are obtained from the germline V gene (reference sequence). Cut back by 1 base and 0 bases, the V and J ends lie 5 bases apart. Concerning this clone itself: Its specific antigen is unknown. It has no much larger one-base neighbor in the sample; base qualities were not kept.

The CDR3 regions of human TCRbeta chains were subjected to immunosequencing. The study's own analysis went as follows. TCRs in the repertoires were compared against a reference library of SARS-CoV-2-specific TCRs that had been generated with the MIRA antigen-specificity platform. Breadth was defined as the fraction of unique TCRs that were SARS-CoV-2-associated. Depth was defined as the fraction of total T cells that were SARS-CoV-2-associated. Using the MIRA data, each spike-specific TCR was assigned both to the spike region to which the TCR was reactive and to a CD4 or CD8 class. Log10-transformed breadth and depth values were compared by one-way ANOVA with Sidak's multiple comparisons tests. TCRdb's version of the immuneACCESS table is confined to in-frame rearrangements and falls short of the full clone set. An unresolved V gene accounts for under half of the shortfall where checked; the remainder is of unknown origin. That table is the source of V, J and clone size, and D and trimming were worked out from the DNA. The sample records 200,000 or so clones, approximately 94% of which are singletons. The ten top clones hold roughly a tenth of the sample.

In light of the paper, this sample's time point label describes: baseline before first vaccination. Vaccinee samples were obtained from the UK trials COV001 and COV002, which included a single-blind randomized controlled phase 2/3 trial of AZD1222 (ChAdOx1 nCoV-19) in healthy adults. For TCRbeta chain sequencing, PBMC samples were collected from trial participants at day 0 and at day 28 after the second dose. The sequence links TRBV5-4 to TRBJ1-3; no confident D gene assignment can be made. The input for sequencing was peripheral blood, taken on day 0 of AZD1222 vaccination. The sequence came from an adult in good health. DNA sequence: TGTGCCAGCAGCTTGTCAGCCTCTGGAAACACCATATATTTT. Its coded protein is CASSLSASGNTIYF.